Listed here are 27 T cell receptor beta chains from one sample, sequenced in a study of blood T cell repertoires in COVID-19. The method was immunoSEQ multiplex PCR; TCRdb's version includes in-frame clones alone and lacks a portion of them. The table lists 95,000 to 150,000 clones, 88% of them singletons, with more than 1.5% in the top ten. Sequencing was performed on peripheral blood. These receptors were obtained from a human donor in a cohort sampled during active COVID-19.

This chain joins TRBV7-9 and TRBJ2-5; the D gene is possibly TRBD2 (6 bases). The germline V gene encodes CDR1 SEHNR and CDR2 FQNEAQ (reference sequence). V was cut by 2 bases and J by 2 bases, with 12 bases left in between. The CDR3 sequence is 15 residues long. The chain's CDR3 is CASSLNRGGQETQYF. The CDR3 coding sequence is TGTGCCAGCAGCTTAAACCGAGGAGGGCAAGAGACCCAGTACTTC. Full variable domain (remainder filled in from reference TRBV7-9 and TRBJ2-5): DTGVSQNPRHKITKRGQNVTFRCDPISEHNRLYWYRQTLGQGPEFLTYFQNEAQLEKSRLLSDRFSAERPKGSFSTLEIQRTEQGDSAMYLCASSLNRGGQETQYFGPGTRLLVL.

This clone has just one count. This chain connects TRBV19 to TRBJ2-1; 16 bases align to TRBD2. Germline CDR1 LNHDA, CDR2 SQIVND (reference sequence). With V trimmed by 0 bases and J by 6 bases, 8 bases remained unmatched. The CDR3 runs 19 residues. DNA for the CDR3: TGTGCCAGTAGTATAGAGGGACTAGCGGGAGGGCCATGGGGCAATGAGCAGTTCTTC. Translating it yields CASSIEGLAGGPWGNEQFF.

The chain combines TRBV5-4 with TRBJ1-6; possibly TRBD1 for D (5 bases). Trimming cost V 3 bases and J 14 bases, with 21 bases left between them. The CDR3 covers 15 residues. CDR1 and CDR2 (germline): SGHNT, YYREEE (reference sequence). This chain's CDR3 is CASSSRDTGGFSLHF. CDR3 in DNA: TGTGCCAGCAGCTCGCGGGATACGGGGGGTTTCTCCCTCCACTTT.

This chain connects TRBV5-4 to TRBJ1-1, with TRBD1 matching 7 bases. The V gene end was trimmed by 3 bases and the J gene end by 0 bases; junction bases not matched to a gene: 2. The germline V gene encodes CDR1 SGHNT and CDR2 YYREEE (reference sequence). This CDR3 has 14 amino acids. This chain's CDR3 is CASSSRGLNTEAFF. The DNA for the CDR3 is TGTGCCAGCAGCTCCAGGGGGTTGAACACTGAAGCTTTCTTT.

This clone was counted once. The chain joins TRBV4-1 to TRBJ2-6, with D possibly TRBD2 on 6 matching bases. V lost 4 bases, J lost 0 bases, and 13 bases lay in between. CDR3 length: 17 amino acids. Per the germline V gene, CDR1 is MGHRA and CDR2 is YSYEKL. CDR3 in amino acids: CASSPVGLPSGANVLTF. DNA for the CDR3: TGCGCCAGCAGCCCGGTCGGACTACCCTCTGGGGCCAACGTCCTGACTTTC.

This sequence joins TRBV2 and TRBJ1-1, with 7 bases matching TRBD1. The CDR3 contains 14 residues. CDR1 SNHLY and CDR2 FYNNEI come from the germline V gene. J lost 3 bases, V lost 6 bases, and 7 bases had no gene match. CDR3 amino acids: CASSQQTGDTEAFF. The CDR3 nucleotides are TGTGCCAGCAGCCAACAAACAGGGGACACTGAAGCTTTCTTT.

This chain uses TRBV3-1 (or the pseudogene TRBV3-2) with TRBJ2-2; TRBD2 agrees at 7 bases. The germline V gene has CDR1 LGHDT and CDR2 YNNKEL (reference sequence). The CDR3 is made up of 16 amino acids. The V gene end was trimmed by 4 bases and the J gene end by 3 bases; junction bases not matched to a gene: 8. CDR3 nucleotides: TGTGCCAGCAGCCCCGGGACTAACCCCTACACCGGGGAGCTGTTTTTT. This gives the protein CASSPGTNPYTGELFF.

The chain carries TRBV7-9 and TRBJ2-2, with a tentative D call TRBD1 (5 bases). Per the germline V gene, CDR1 is SEHNR and CDR2 is FQNEAQ (reference sequence). CDR3 length: 17 amino acids. Trimming removed 0 bases from V and 8 bases from J, with 19 bases in between. The CDR3 bases are TGTGCCAGCAGCTTAGCTCTGTCCAGGGTGTATTCGGGGGAGCTGTTTTTT. The encoded protein is CASSLALSRVYSGELFF.

The rearrangement links TRBV6-2 or TRBV6-3 to TRBJ1-2; D call uncertain. The germline CDR1 and CDR2 sequences are MNHEY and SVGEGT. The CDR3 is made up of 13 amino acids. V gave up 0 bases and J gave up 5 bases, with 7 bases separating them. CDR3 protein: CASSYSEGYGYTF. For the CDR3, the DNA is TGTGCCAGCAGTTACTCTGAGGGTTATGGCTACACCTTC.

This clone turned up a few times. V usage is TRBV4-1 and J usage is TRBJ1-3, with a weak D call TRBD1 (5 bases). In germline, CDR1 is MGHRA, CDR2 YSYEKL. Trimming removed 1 base at V and 3 bases at J, with 10 bases between. This CDR3 spans 15 amino acids. The chain's CDR3 is CASSQVIRVGNTIYF. The CDR3 DNA follows: TGCGCCAGCAGCCAAGTAATCAGGGTTGGAAACACCATATATTTT.

The CDR3 is CASSNRDRSSYEQYF. DNA for the CDR3: TGTGCCAGCAGCAACCGGGACAGGAGCTCCTACGAGCAGTACTTC. The chain carries TRBV13 and TRBJ2-7; 8 bases fit TRBD1. The junction had 6 bases not matched to a gene; V was cut back by 5 bases and J by 0 bases. The germline V gene has CDR1 PRHDT and CDR2 FYEKMQ (reference sequence). This CDR3 is built from 15 residues.

The chain recombines TRBV3-1 (or the pseudogene TRBV3-2) with TRBJ2-7, with 9 bases lining up with TRBD2. Germline-derived CDR1 and CDR2 are LGHDT and YNNKEL (reference sequence). V was pared by 4 bases and J by 3 bases, with 10 bases of the junction left unmatched. This CDR3 is 16 amino acids long. CDR3 amino acids: CASSPLAGGALYEQYF. The CDR3 region has the DNA TGTGCCAGCAGCCCCCTGGCGGGGGGGGCACTCTACGAGCAGTACTTC.

V gene TRBV7-9 combines with J gene TRBJ2-3; possibly TRBD2 for D (5 bases). The CDR3 is made up of 14 amino acids. V lost 3 bases, J lost 7 bases, and 14 bases lay in between. Germline CDR1 SEHNR, CDR2 FQNEAQ (reference sequence). CDR3 nucleotide sequence: TGTGCCAGCAGCTTGGACTCGTTATTATATACGCAGTATTTT. It specifies CASSLDSLLYTQYF.

Comments on this clone: Other DNA sequences in the sample encode the same CDR3. The chain links TRBV20-1 to TRBJ2-1; TRBD1 matches at 7 bases. Germline values: CDR1 DFQATT, CDR2 SNEGSKA (reference sequence). The CDR3 consists of 10 residues. Here the CDR3 reads CSQGVDEQFF. CDR3 DNA sequence: TGCAGCCAGGGGGTTGATGAGCAGTTCTTC.

The chain employs TRBV29-1 and TRBJ2-7; TRBD1 matches at 7 bases. V shed 4 bases, J shed 5 bases, and the junction held 5 bases outside the gene matches. The CDR3 consists of 12 residues. Germline CDR1 is SQVTM and CDR2 is ANQGSEA. The CDR3 region has the DNA TGCAGCGTTGTGATAGGGGGCAACGAGCAGTACTTC. Translation: CSVVIGGNEQYF.

This chain connects TRBV2 to TRBJ1-4, with 7 bases lining up with TRBD1. Trimming took 4 bases from V and 8 from J; bases not matched to a gene: 10. The CDR3 sequence is 15 residues long. The germline V gene has CDR1 SNHLY and CDR2 FYNNEI. CDR3 residues: CASSAGGSGREKLFF. The DNA for the CDR3 is TGTGCCAGCAGTGCAGGGGGTTCTGGTCGAGAAAAACTGTTTTTT.

The chain links TRBV4-2 to TRBJ1-4, with TRBD1 matching 10 bases. Germline V gives CDR1 LGHNA, CDR2 YNFKEQ. This CDR3 spans 15 amino acids. The ends lost 0 bases at V and 7 bases at J; junction bases unmatched: 2. CDR3: CASSQETGGAEKLFF. CDR3 in DNA: TGTGCCAGCAGCCAAGAGACAGGGGGCGCTGAAAAACTGTTTTTT.

This CDR3 reads CASSLTGSSEQFF. The CDR3 DNA reads TGTGCCAGCAGCTTGACAGGCTCCAGTGAGCAGTTCTTC. The chain uses TRBV5-6 and TRBJ2-1; D is possibly TRBD1 (5 bases). CDR3 length: 13 amino acids. Trimming removed 1 base from V and 9 bases from J, with 11 bases in between. Germline V gene lookup returns CDR1 SGHDT and CDR2 YYEEEE.

The rearrangement joins TRBV7-9 to TRBJ2-1, with a tentative D call TRBD1 (6 bases). This CDR3 comprises 14 residues. The germline gives CDR1 SEHNR, CDR2 FQNEAQ (reference sequence). Trimming removed 5 bases at V and 8 bases at J, with 16 bases between. CDR3 amino acids: CASSRGQLYDEQFF. Written as DNA, the CDR3 is TGTGCCAGCAGCCGTGGACAGCTTTACGATGAGCAGTTCTTC.

This chain joins TRBV5-1 and TRBJ2-2; D possibly corresponds to TRBD2 (6 bases). Trimming removed 1 base at V and 0 bases at J, with 10 bases between. CDR1 and CDR2 from the germline V gene are SGHRS and YFSETQ. The CDR3 is 16 amino acids. CDR3 nucleotides: TGCGCCAGCAGCTTGTTTACGGGAGCGAACACCGGGGAGCTGTTTTTT. Translating it yields CASSLFTGANTGELFF.

The chain employs TRBV15 and TRBJ1-6; D is undetermined. The ends were cut back, 3 bases at V and 7 bases at J, with 13 bases in the middle. This CDR3 has 15 residues. CDR1 is LNHNV, CDR2 YYDKDF, per germline (reference sequence). CDR3 protein: CATSSPGEYNSPLHF. The CDR3 DNA sequence: TGTGCCACCAGCAGCCCCGGTGAATACAATTCACCCCTCCACTTT. The whole variable domain, remainder taken from reference TRBV15 and TRBJ1-6, is DAMVIQNPRYQVTQFGKPVTLSCSQTLNHNVMYWYQQKSSQAPKLLFHYYDKDFNNEADTPDNFQSRRPNTSFCFLDIRSPGLGDTAMYLCATSSPGEYNSPLHFGNGTRLTVT.

The gene calls are TRBV7-2 and TRBJ2-3, with a weak D call TRBD2 (6 bases). CDR3 length equals 16 residues. Germline values: CDR1 SGHTA, CDR2 FQGNSA. V was clipped by 1 base and J by 1 base, with 12 bases between them. The CDR3 DNA reads as TGTGCCAGCAGCTTAGTGGGGGGAGGCGGCACAGATACGCAGTATTTT. Translated: CASSLVGGGGTDTQYF. Looking up the rest from reference TRBV7-2 and TRBJ2-3 gives the full variable domain: GAGVSQSPSNKVTEKGKDVELRCDPISGHTALYWYRQSLGQGLEFLIYFQGNSAPDKSGLPSDRFSAERTGGSVSTLTIQRTQQEDSAVYLCASSLVGGGGTDTQYFGPGTRLTVL.

The V call is TRBV10-3, the J call TRBJ2-3, with 11 bases that match TRBD2. CDR3 length: 14 amino acids. V lost 8 bases and J lost 6; bases outside the gene matches: 7. In germline, CDR1 is ENHRY, CDR2 SYGVKD. The CDR3 nucleotides read TGTGCCATCCAGGGCCTAGCGGGAGGCGATACGCAGTATTTT. It encodes CAIQGLAGGDTQYF.

The rearrangement uses TRBV4-1 and TRBJ2-1; 14 bases agree with TRBD2. Germline trimming cut 1 base from V and 4 bases from J; bases unmatched to any gene: 3. The CDR3 sequence is 17 residues long. Germline values: CDR1 MGHRA, CDR2 YSYEKL. The CDR3 sequence is CASSQGLAGGQYNEQFF. The CDR3 DNA is TGCGCCAGCAGCCAAGGACTAGCGGGAGGGCAATACAATGAGCAGTTCTTC.

The rearrangement links TRBV7-8 to TRBJ2-5, with 11 bases aligning to TRBD2. Trimming removed 5 bases from V and 5 bases from J; junction bases left unmatched: 13. The germline V gene encodes CDR1 SGHVS and CDR2 FQNEAQ. The CDR3 covers 17 residues. CDR3 sequence reads: CASSPTRGSGGVETQYF. The CDR3 DNA reads TGTGCCAGCAGCCCAACACGAGGTAGCGGGGGGGTTGAGACCCAGTACTTC.

The gene calls are TRBV7-9 and TRBJ1-4; tentatively, D is TRBD1 (5 bases). V gave up 0 bases and J gave up 5 bases, with 10 bases separating them. The CDR3 has 15 amino acids. Germline values: CDR1 SEHNR, CDR2 FQNEAQ (reference sequence). The CDR3 here is CASSLAGKGNEKLFF. The CDR3 DNA reads TGTGCCAGCAGCTTAGCAGGGAAGGGGAATGAAAAACTGTTTTTT.

This clone has just one count. V usage is TRBV18 and J usage is TRBJ2-3, with 8 bases identical to TRBD2. After removal of 1 base from V and 4 bases from J, the junction contained 10 bases not matched to a gene. The CDR3 covers 17 residues. Germline V gene lookup returns CDR1 KGHSH and CDR2 LQKENI. CDR3 sequence reads: CASSPLAGRPPPDTQYF. The CDR3 nucleotides are TGTGCCAGCTCACCACTAGCGGGGCGCCCCCCGCCAGATACGCAGTATTTT.